A single sample gave rise to the 4 T cell receptor beta chains below, sequenced in a study of vaccination and CD4 T cells after COVID-19 (dated by TCRdb to 2022 to 2024). Their target antigens are unknown. Library preparation was by PCR. TCRdb lists the instrument as Illumina iSeq 100. DNA from cultured CD4+ T cells was subjected to TCR sequencing with the Oncomine TCR Beta short-read assay at the Johns Hopkins FTIC core. TCRdb reran the public reads through fastp at Q25 and MiXCR, keeping productive beta chains. When rows share a CDR3 protein, they turn into one entry using the most common DNA and genes. The table for this sample lists about 22,000 distinct CDR3 sequences; less than 35% of them were counted only once. Around 12% of the sample is in the top ten clones. Reading the label with the study, this specimen's treatment or condition is: roughly ten-day PBMC culture with coronavirus spike peptide pools or control peptides (ViraFEST assay).

Specimen: cultured CD4+ T cells from blood. The receptors shown here come from a human donor with COVID-19.

The table lists this clonotype with a few counts. V and J are TRBV19 and TRBJ1-5; D possibly corresponds to TRBD1 (5 bases). Trimming shortened V by 10 bases and J by 6 bases, and 16 bases separated the two germline ends. The germline CDR1 and CDR2 sequences are LNHDA and SQIVND (reference sequence). This CDR3 is built from 13 residues. CDR3 coding DNA: TGTGCCACCGATTTCAGGGTGGGTCAGCCCCAGCATTTT. Translation: CATDFRVGQPQHF.

This clonotype was recorded a few times. V usage is TRBV7-2 and J usage is TRBJ1-3; D is uncertain. Per the germline V gene, CDR1 is SGHTA and CDR2 is FQGNSA. With 5 bases removed from V and 0 bases from J, the gap between germline ends came to 11 bases. The CDR3 has 15 residues. The CDR3 DNA is TGTGCCAGCAGCCCAAGGGTGGGCTCTGGAAACACCATATATTTT. It specifies CASSPRVGSGNTIYF.

The V and J genes are TRBV5-4 and TRBJ2-7, with TRBD2 matching over 8 bases. The CDR3 loop spans 16 amino acids. The junction had 9 bases not matched to a gene; V was cut back by 4 bases and J by 0 bases. The germline gives CDR1 SGHNT, CDR2 YYREEE (reference sequence). The CDR3 DNA sequence: TGTGCCAGCAGCGGTACAATAGCGGGGTCCTCCTACGAGCAGTACTTC. This gives the protein CASSGTIAGSSYEQYF. Together with reference TRBV5-4 and TRBJ2-7, the CDR3 gives the full variable domain: ETGVTQSPTHLIKTRGQQVTLRCSSQSGHNTVSWYQQALGQGPQFIFQYYREEENGRGNFPPRFSGLQFPNYSSELNVNALELDDSALYLCASSGTIAGSSYEQYFGPGTRLTVT.

V usage is TRBV5-1 and J usage is TRBJ1-1; D ambiguous. The germline gives CDR1 SGHRS, CDR2 YFSETQ. V gave up 0 bases and J gave up 0 bases, with 6 bases separating them. The CDR3 is 14 residues long. CDR3: CASSLAQVNTEAFF. The CDR3 DNA follows: TGCGCCAGCAGCTTGGCGCAGGTGAACACTGAAGCTTTCTTT.